The 20 T cell receptor beta chains below come from one sample, sequenced in a study of cytomegalovirus exposure and HLA in healthy donors. A multiplex PCR was run with 60 Vbeta primers and 13 Jbeta primers. The method was immunoSEQ multiplex PCR; TCRdb's version includes in-frame clones alone and lacks a portion of them. The table lists about 77,000 clones. The sample was PBMCs. The receptor source for this set is a man aged 45-65 years in good health and CMV-seropositive.

This chain joins TRBV5-4 and TRBJ2-3; 10 bases line up with TRBD2. Unmatched junction bases numbered 8, after V lost 4 bases and J lost 0 bases. CDR1 is SGHNT, CDR2 YYREEE, per germline (reference sequence). The CDR3 sequence is 17 residues long. Written as DNA, the CDR3 is TGTGCCAGCAGCCCGGAGCTAGCGGGGGCTAGCACAGATACGCAGTATTTT. Translated: CASSPELAGASTDTQYF.

This sequence joins TRBV5-1 and TRBJ2-3; TRBD1 agrees at 9 bases. J lost 2 bases, V lost 7 bases, and 2 bases had no gene match. This CDR3 is built from 13 residues. Germline CDR1 is SGHRS and CDR2 is YFSETQ. CDR3 amino acids: CASHRGLTDTQYF. In DNA, the CDR3 is TGCGCCAGCCACAGGGGGCTCACAGATACGCAGTATTTT. The variable domain in full, with the rest retrieved from reference TRBV5-1 and TRBJ2-3, is KAGVTQTPRYLIKTRGQQVTLSCSPISGHRSVSWYQQTPGQGLQFLFEYFSETQRNKGNFPGRFSGRQFSNSRSEMNVSTLELGDSALYLCASHRGLTDTQYFGPGTRLTVL.

The chain combines TRBV19 with TRBJ2-1; 11 bases line up with TRBD2. The V gene end was trimmed by 5 bases and the J gene end by 9 bases; junction bases not matched to a gene: 9. This CDR3 contains 15 residues. Germline CDR1 is LNHDA and CDR2 is SQIVND (reference sequence). The CDR3 is CASSLLAGVLSEQFF. The CDR3 DNA is TGTGCCAGTAGTTTACTAGCGGGAGTCCTCTCTGAGCAGTTCTTC.

The chain recombines TRBV6-5 with TRBJ1-4; no reliable D call. CDR3 length equals 13 residues. CDR1 and CDR2 from the germline V gene are MNHEY and SVGAGI. Trimming cost V 3 bases and J 5 bases, with 7 bases left between them. This CDR3 is CASSYGQNEKLFF. The CDR3 DNA follows: TGTGCCAGCAGTTATGGGCAGAATGAAAAACTGTTTTTT.

This chain uses TRBV29-1 with TRBJ1-3; no definite D call. Germline V lookup: CDR1 SQVTM, CDR2 ANQGSEA. This CDR3 contains 14 residues. V was clipped by 0 bases and J by 4 bases, with 10 bases between them. The CDR3 nucleotides are TGCAGCGTTGAAGATGGGCAAAACGGAAACACCATATATTTT. Translated: CSVEDGQNGNTIYF.

The V call is TRBV10-3, the J call TRBJ2-2, with D possibly being TRBD1 or TRBD2 (7 bases each). Germline V lookup: CDR1 ENHRY, CDR2 SYGVKD. The CDR3 runs 12 residues. Trimming pared 10 bases from V and 7 bases from J, leaving 13 bases between. CDR3: CATRGGSGELFF. DNA for the CDR3: TGTGCCACCAGGGGGGGAAGCGGGGAGCTGTTTTTT.

V and J are TRBV2 and TRBJ1-1; D may be TRBD1 (5 bases). This CDR3 is built from 14 residues. V gave up 2 bases and J gave up 4 bases, with 11 bases separating them. Germline assignment: CDR1 SNHLY and CDR2 FYNNEI. CDR3 sequence (DNA): TGTGCCAGCAGTGAAAGCGGAGGGGCCACTGAAGCTTTCTTT. It translates to CASSESGGATEAFF.

This chain uses TRBV9 with TRBJ2-1; TRBD2 is a possible D gene (7 bases). Germline V gives CDR1 SGDLS, CDR2 YYNGEE. Trimming left V 4 bases short and J 11 bases short, with 16 bases between. This CDR3 has 13 residues. CDR3 loop: CASSPWGGPKQFF. CDR3 nucleotide sequence: TGTGCCAGCAGCCCCTGGGGGGGCCCTAAGCAGTTCTTC.

The V and J genes are TRBV28 and TRBJ1-2; no clear D. The germline V and J ends were trimmed by 6 bases and 7 bases, with 15 bases remaining between them. Germline CDR1 and CDR2: MDHEN and SYDVKM. The CDR3 spans 13 residues. The CDR3: CASSVQSESGYTF. The CDR3 DNA sequence: TGTGCCAGCAGCGTACAGAGTGAGAGTGGCTACACCTTC.

The chain joins TRBV27 to TRBJ2-7, with TRBD1 identical over 9 bases. Germline assignment: CDR1 MNHEY and CDR2 SMNVEV (reference sequence). V shed 6 bases and J 1 base; nucleotides not matched to a gene: 4. This CDR3 contains 14 residues. The CDR3 loop is CASSRQGGSYEQYF. DNA of the CDR3: TGTGCCAGCAGCCGACAGGGGGGATCCTACGAGCAGTACTTC.

The chain combines TRBV9 with TRBJ1-3; tentatively, D is TRBD1 (6 bases). CDR1 is SGDLS, CDR2 YYNGEE, per germline. This CDR3 has 17 residues. Trimming took 0 bases from V and 1 from J, leaving 14 bases between them. The chain's CDR3 is CASSVAGARGSGNTIYF. The CDR3 coding sequence is TGTGCCAGCAGCGTAGCCGGGGCCAGGGGATCTGGAAACACCATATATTTT.

The chain joins TRBV1 to TRBJ2-7; TRBD1, the table's D call, lacks a check against the DNA. TRBV1 is deemed a pseudogene. This CDR3 contains 19 residues. The CDR3 sequence: CTSSQGTVDRLHTSYEQYV. DNA for the CDR3: TGCACCAGCAGCCAAGGAACCGTGGACAGGCTCCATACCTCCTACGAGCAGTACGTC.

Regarding this clone: An end of the junction does not agree with germline; a read error may underlie this. V gene TRBV19 combines with J gene TRBJ1-1, with TRBD1 matching over 7 bases. The V gene's germline CDR1 is LNHDA and CDR2 SQIVND (reference sequence). This CDR3 region has 14 residues. CDR3 nucleotides: TGTGCCAGTAGTAAAGCAGGGGGGAACGCTGAAGCTTTCTTT. Protein product: CASSKAGGNAEAFF.

This sequence joins TRBV4-1 and TRBJ1-2; 7 bases map to TRBD1. V was pared by 0 bases and J by 3 bases, with 7 bases of the junction left unmatched. Germline CDR1 MGHRA, CDR2 YSYEKL. This CDR3 is 16 amino acids long. The CDR3, as DNA: TGCGCCAGCAGCCAAGACCCTGGACAGGACTACTATGGCTACACCTTC. It specifies CASSQDPGQDYYGYTF.

The rearrangement links TRBV14 to TRBJ1-2; D remains unclear. The CDR3 loop spans 14 amino acids. The germline V and J ends were trimmed by 3 bases and 4 bases, with 12 bases remaining between them. Germline CDR1 SGHDN, CDR2 FVKESK. The CDR3 nucleotides read TGTGCCAGCAGCCACCGGGGAGCCTCCTATGGCTACACCTTC. It codes for CASSHRGASYGYTF.

This chain connects TRBV19 to TRBJ1-1; D is undetermined. This CDR3 comprises 16 residues. Germline assignment: CDR1 LNHDA and CDR2 SQIVND (reference sequence). V lost 3 bases to trimming and J lost 4 bases, with 18 bases between them. The CDR3 loop reads CASSMAPTVSITEAFF. CDR3 DNA sequence: TGTGCCAGTAGTATGGCCCCCACAGTCTCCATCACTGAAGCTTTCTTT.

The J gene is TRBJ2-7, the V gene TRBV5-6; 7 nucleotides line up with TRBD2. The V and J ends lost 3 bases and 1 base, in that order; junction bases with no gene match: 10. Germline CDR1 reads SGHDT; CDR2 reads YYEEEE. This CDR3 is built from 16 residues. The CDR3 loop reads CASSYGGGYVSYEQYV. As DNA, the CDR3 is TGTGCCAGCAGCTATGGGGGGGGATACGTATCCTACGAGCAGTACGTC.

The chain links TRBV9 to TRBJ2-3; 11 positions match TRBD2. Germline V gene sequence: CDR1 SGDLS, CDR2 YYNGEE. Trimming cost V 4 bases and J 4 bases; bases outside gene matches: 11. The CDR3 loop spans 17 amino acids. In DNA form, the CDR3 reads TGTGCCAGCAGCCCTCGGGTAGCGGGGGGGCGACCAGATACGCAGTATTTT. Amino acids: CASSPRVAGGRPDTQYF.

This rearrangement joins TRBV5-8 to TRBJ2-3, with a tentative D call TRBD2 (6 bases). Germline V CDR1 and CDR2: SGHTS, YDEGEE. V shed 1 base and J shed 4 bases, with 10 bases lying between them. The CDR3 totals 14 residues. The CDR3 loop reads CASSLRGEADTQYF. CDR3 nucleotide sequence: TGTGCCAGCAGCTTGAGAGGGGAGGCAGATACGCAGTATTTT. Full variable domain (missing parts from reference TRBV5-8 and TRBJ2-3): EAGVTQSPTHLIKTRGQQATLRCSPISGHTSVYWYQQALGLGLQFLLWYDEGEERNRGNFPPRFSGRQFPNYSSELNVNALELEDSALYLCASSLRGEADTQYFGPGTRLTVL.

The chain couples TRBV9 to TRBJ2-1, with D possibly TRBD2 on 6 matching bases. The CDR3 length is 15 residues. The V gene lost 0 bases and the J gene lost 2 bases, with 9 bases spanning the gap. Looked up from germline, CDR1 is SGDLS and CDR2 is YYNGEE. CDR3 nucleotides: TGTGCCAGCAGCGTAGCGGGGGAAGCCTACAATGAGCAGTTCTTC. This codes for CASSVAGEAYNEQFF.